This T cell receptor (beta chain) was captured by sequencing in a study of blood T cell repertoires in COVID-19. Background on the study: Collection of acute and convalescent COVID-19 samples took place in the United States, Italy and Spain. Sources were T cells, B-cell-depleted T cells, or PBMCs; the material itself was cDNA or gDNA.

As handled by the study authors: Cell counts per sample came from amplifying reference gene primers. Here immunoSEQ multiplex PCR was the method, and the copy in TCRdb shows in-frame clones only, minus some. The V and J calls and clone size were taken over from that table, and D and trimming were inferred from the DNA. The data show about 75,000 clones, more than 65% seen once. The CDR3 sequence is 14 residues long. CDR1 and CDR2 from the germline V gene are SNHLY and FYNNEI. V lost 4 bases and J 0 bases, leaving 7 bases between the germline ends. The sequenced sample was peripheral blood. The receptor was isolated from a woman of 80 years or more with active or convalescent COVID-19. V usage is TRBV2 and J usage is TRBJ2-4, with a tentative D call TRBD1 (5 bases). Here the CDR3 DNA reads TGTGCCAGCAGTGGGGGCATAGCCAAAAACATTCAGTACTTC. It is translated as CASSGGIAKNIQYF. The full variable domain, rest sourced from reference TRBV2 and TRBJ2-4, is EPEVTQTPSHQVTQMGQEVILRCVPISNHLYFYWYRQILGQKVEFLVSFYNNEISEKSEIFDDQFSVERPDGSNFTLKIRSTKLEDSAMYFCASSGGIAKNIQYFGAGTRLSVL.